This TCR beta chain was identified in a study of T cell repertoires in cytomegalovirus infection. Study-level background: Both recently identified HLA-C-restricted and well-studied HLA-B-restricted CMV epitopes were used in the study. Evidence of both CMV infection and a matching HLA type came from public TCR beta signatures.

Overall study findings and caveats: Identification of carriers of CMV plus the relevant HLA was performed using cumulative public TCR beta family frequency. CMV-specific TCR beta clonotypes restricted by HLA-C were the ones dominating the ex vivo response.

This clonotype was counted a few times. Its target is not known. In germline, CDR1 is SQVTM, CDR2 ANQGSEA. Trimming removed 7 bases at V and 4 bases at J, with 7 bases between. This CDR3 comprises 11 residues. MiXCR, applied by TCRdb to the reads, yields one record per CDR3 protein. Of around 800,000 distinct CDR3 sequences detected, less than 35% appear once; the ten largest clones hold 9.5% to 15%. This sequence joins TRBV29-1 and TRBJ2-2; D not certain. Sequences were derived from cultured CD8+ T cells from PBMCs, sampled from culture after CMV antigen stimulation. The origin of this receptor is a human donor in good health (CMV status not recorded). Some clones in this sample may be carry-over from other donors' samples. The CDR3 reads CSAFGTGELFF. The CDR3, as DNA: TGCAGCGCTTTCGGCACCGGGGAGCTGTTTTTT.